This T cell receptor beta chain was documented in a study of T-cell reconstitution after alpha-beta-depleted transplantation in children. Unique molecular identifiers were built into the TCRbeta library. TCRdb fed the PCR reads into MiXCR, producing one record per CDR3 protein. Among more than 500,000 distinct CDR3 sequences listed, 11% were seen once. Details on this clonotype: Its specificity is unknown.

Study conclusions and caveats: Several patients had high TCRbeta diversity at day 60; it came from surviving recipient T cells and thymic progenitors. When one year had passed after transplant, most T-cell counts and diversity came from newly produced T cells.

Germline V gives CDR1 MNHEY, CDR2 SVGAGI. The CDR3 sequence is 14 residues long. V lost 2 bases to trimming and J lost 5 bases; unmatched junction nucleotides: 4. The source of this sequence is a female patient aged 2-10 years who had a stem cell transplant for aplastic anemia, so the T cells may come from the graft donor. The specimen was PBMCs, mostly from graft donor cells, collected 180 days after TCRalphabeta/CD19-depleted stem cell transplant. V is TRBV6-5 and J is TRBJ1-1; 8 nucleotides match TRBD1. The CDR3: CASSYRTGRTEAFF. DNA for the CDR3: TGTGCCAGCAGTTACAGGACAGGGCGAACTGAAGCTTTCTTT.